The sequence of this TCR beta chain was determined in a study of cytomegalovirus exposure and HLA in healthy donors. The CDR3 spans 14 residues. V gave up 5 bases and J gave up 2 bases, with 10 bases separating them. Germline V gives CDR1 GTSNPN, CDR2 SVGIG (reference sequence). PCR was performed using 60 Vbeta and 13 Jbeta primers. Sequencing used immunoSEQ multiplex PCR; TCRdb keeps in-frame clones, though not all of them. This sample has a few hundred thousand clones, with approximately 84% found just once. A remark on this clone: Its antigen is unknown.

Whole-study findings and limits: It was in a later analysis that TCR association rates were seen to vary by HLA locus, highest for DRB1 and lowest for HLA-C. A later analysis by the authors found several of the most significant clusters apparently linked to common viral pathogens.

Sequencing was performed on PBMCs. This chain joins TRBV30 and TRBJ2-6; D possibly corresponds to TRBD1 (7 bases). This TCR came from a woman aged 40 to 50 in good health and CMV-seronegative. The CDR3 DNA sequence: TGTGCCTGGCAGGGGGGTGCTGGGGCCAACGTCCTGACTTTC. Translation gives CAWQGGAGANVLTF.